The rows below give T cell receptor beta chains drawn from one sample of a study of cytomegalovirus exposure and HLA in healthy donors. Sequenced by immunoSEQ multiplex PCR; TCRdb stores in-frame clones only, minus some. The sample includes fewer than 60,000 clones, around 80% seen only once; the top ten take approximately 2.9%. The sequencing sample was made of PBMCs. The origin of the receptors is a middle-aged man in good health and CMV-seronegative. The CDR3 runs from the conserved cysteine through the conserved F or W. The order of the fields is V gene, clone size, J gene, D gene, CDR3 DNA, CDR3 protein. The D gene is left open where the match is weak. Expanded clones get a size class; other rows say once, few or many, or leave the size out.

v_gene: TRBV6-1
abundance: NA
j_gene: TRBJ2-3
d_gene: TRBD2
CDR3nt: TGTGCCAGCAGTGGAAGCGGGACCCGCACAGATACGCAGTATTTT
CDR3aa: CASSGSGTRTDTQYF

v_gene: TRBV6-1
abundance: NA
j_gene: TRBJ1-3
d_gene: NA
CDR3nt: TGTGCCAGCAGCGGCCAGGCAGGATCTGGAAACACCATATATTTT
CDR3aa: CASSGQAGSGNTIYF

v_gene: TRBV5-1
abundance: NA
j_gene: TRBJ1-3
d_gene: TRBD1
CDR3nt: TGCGCCAGCAGCCCGTCGACAGGGGGCCACGGAAACACCATATATTTT
CDR3aa: CASSPSTGGHGNTIYF

v_gene: TRBV7-2
abundance: few
j_gene: TRBJ2-7
d_gene: TRBD1
CDR3nt: TGTGCCAGCAGCTCGGGACAGGCCCTACGCGGGCAGTACTTC
CDR3aa: CASSSGQALRGQYF

v_gene: TRBV4-2
abundance: few
j_gene: TRBJ1-4
d_gene: TRBD1
CDR3nt: TGTGCCAGCAGCCAAGGGCCCGGACAGGGGATAACTAATGAAAAACTGTTTTTT
CDR3aa: CASSQGPGQGITNEKLFF

v_gene: TRBV18
abundance: NA
j_gene: TRBJ1-1
d_gene: NA
CDR3nt: TGTGCCAGCTCACCGCGCGGACAGATGAACACTGAAGCTTTCTTT
CDR3aa: CASSPRGQMNTEAFF

v_gene: TRBV28
abundance: NA
j_gene: TRBJ1-1
d_gene: TRBD1
CDR3nt: TGTGCCAGCAGTTTCCAGACAGGGGCTTACACTGAAGCTTTCTTT
CDR3aa: CASSFQTGAYTEAFF

v_gene: TRBV5-6
abundance: NA
j_gene: TRBJ2-5
d_gene: NA
CDR3nt: TGTGCCAGCAGGGCTCTAGGCCAAGAGACCCAGTACTTC
CDR3aa: CASRALGQETQYF

v_gene: TRBV7-9
abundance: NA
j_gene: TRBJ2-7
d_gene: NA
CDR3nt: TGTGCCAGCAGCGAAACTGGAGGTGTCTCCTACGAGCAGTACTTC
CDR3aa: CASSETGGVSYEQYF

v_gene: TRBV5-1
abundance: NA
j_gene: TRBJ1-2
d_gene: NA
CDR3nt: TGCGCCAGCAGCTGGGGACATAGGACTAACTATGGCTACACCTTC
CDR3aa: CASSWGHRTNYGYTF

v_gene: TRBV5-1
abundance: NA
j_gene: TRBJ2-2
d_gene: NA
CDR3nt: TGCGCCAGCGGGCAGTCGAACACCGGGGAGCTGTTTTTT
CDR3aa: CASGQSNTGELFF

v_gene: TRBV2
abundance: NA
j_gene: TRBJ1-1
d_gene: NA
CDR3nt: TGTGCCAGCAGTGAGTCCCGGGAAGCTTTCTTT
CDR3aa: CASSESREAFF

v_gene: TRBV14
abundance: NA
j_gene: TRBJ2-6
d_gene: NA
CDR3nt: TGTGCCAGCAGCAATGTCATCGGTTTCCGGGCCAACGTCCTGACTTTC
CDR3aa: CASSNVIGFRANVLTF

v_gene: TRBV6-5
abundance: NA
j_gene: TRBJ2-7
d_gene: NA
CDR3nt: TGTGCCAGCAGCCCTTTTGGGGCCACCTACGAGCAGTACTTC
CDR3aa: CASSPFGATYEQYF

v_gene: TRBV30
abundance: NA
j_gene: TRBJ2-7
d_gene: NA
CDR3nt: TGTGCCTGGGCACACAGGGCGCCCCCGGGCGAGCAGTACTTC
CDR3aa: CAWAHRAPPGEQYF

v_gene: TRBV6-5
abundance: few
j_gene: TRBJ1-1
d_gene: NA
CDR3nt: TGTGCCAGCAGCTCTCTAGGGAACACTGAAGCTTTCTTT
CDR3aa: CASSSLGNTEAFF

v_gene: TRBV5-1
abundance: NA
j_gene: TRBJ1-1
d_gene: NA
CDR3nt: TGCGCCAGCAGCTTGGGACATCGCGGGCTGAACACTGAAGCTTTCTTT
CDR3aa: CASSLGHRGLNTEAFF

v_gene: TRBV7-8
abundance: NA
j_gene: TRBJ2-4
d_gene: TRBD2
CDR3nt: TGTGCCAGCAGCCTGAGACTAGCGGGGGGCTTGGACAAAAACATTCAGTACTTC
CDR3aa: CASSLRLAGGLDKNIQYF

v_gene: TRBV28
abundance: few
j_gene: TRBJ2-7
d_gene: NA
CDR3nt: TGTGCCAGCAGTTTATTCCCCGTCGCGACACACTACGAGCAGTACTTC
CDR3aa: CASSLFPVATHYEQYF

v_gene: TRBV18
abundance: NA
j_gene: TRBJ1-1
d_gene: TRBD1
CDR3nt: TGTGCCAGCTCCGGACAGGGGGTCTATGGCACTGAAGCTTTCTTT
CDR3aa: CASSGQGVYGTEAFF

v_gene: TRBV5-4
abundance: NA
j_gene: TRBJ2-7
d_gene: TRBD1
CDR3nt: TGTGCCAGCAGCGCTGGGACAGGCCCTTACGAGCAGTACTTC
CDR3aa: CASSAGTGPYEQYF

v_gene: TRBV13
abundance: NA
j_gene: TRBJ2-7
d_gene: NA
CDR3nt: TGTGCCAGCAGCTTGGTTAGCCGGGAGCAGTACTTC
CDR3aa: CASSLVSREQYF

v_gene: TRBV29-1
abundance: once
j_gene: TRBJ1-2
d_gene: TRBD1
CDR3nt: TGCAGCGTTGAGGGACAGGGGGAGTGGGGCTACACCTTC
CDR3aa: CSVEGQGEWGYTF

v_gene: TRBV9
abundance: once
j_gene: TRBJ1-3
d_gene: NA
CDR3nt: TGTGCCAGCAGCGTAGCGGGGAACGGAAACACCATATATTTT
CDR3aa: CASSVAGNGNTIYF

v_gene: TRBV10-3
abundance: NA
j_gene: TRBJ2-7
d_gene: NA
CDR3nt: TGTGCCATCAGTGCCATCGGAGGATCGGGCGAGCAGTACTTC
CDR3aa: CAISAIGGSGEQYF

v_gene: TRBV21-1
abundance: NA
j_gene: TRBJ2-5
d_gene: NA
CDR3nt: TGTGCCAGCAGCAAAGATAGTTGGTCTAGCGGGGCACTCCAAGAGACCCAGTACTTC
CDR3aa: CASSKDSWSSGALQETQYF

v_gene: TRBV19
abundance: NA
j_gene: TRBJ2-1
d_gene: TRBD2
CDR3nt: TGTGCCAGTAGTATATCTAGCGGGGGGCTCTACAATGAGCAGTTCTTC
CDR3aa: CASSISSGGLYNEQFF

v_gene: TRBV12-2
abundance: NA
j_gene: TRBJ2-7
d_gene: NA
CDR3nt: TGTGCAAGTCGCTTAGCGGGGGGGCCAGAACACGAGCAGTACTTC
CDR3aa: CASRLAGGPEHEQYF

v_gene: TRBV27
abundance: once
j_gene: TRBJ2-7
d_gene: NA
CDR3nt: TGTGCCAGCAAAGGGACTGGGGTCTACGAGCAGTACTTC
CDR3aa: CASKGTGVYEQYF

v_gene: TRBV29-1
abundance: NA
j_gene: TRBJ2-1
d_gene: NA
CDR3nt: TGCAGCGCCGGGTTTTCTCCCGATGAGCAGTTCTTC
CDR3aa: CSAGFSPDEQFF

v_gene: TRBV6-1
abundance: NA
j_gene: TRBJ2-7
d_gene: NA
CDR3nt: TGTGCATTAGCCCGTGACTCCTACGAGCAGTACTTC
CDR3aa: CALARDSYEQYF

v_gene: TRBV28
abundance: NA
j_gene: TRBJ2-7
d_gene: NA
CDR3nt: TGTGCCAGCAGTTTATACAGCTCCTACGAGCAGTACTTC
CDR3aa: CASSLYSSYEQYF

v_gene: TRBV9
abundance: NA
j_gene: TRBJ1-1
d_gene: TRBD1
CDR3nt: TGTGCCAGCAGCGGCATACAGGGGGCGAACACTGAAGCTTTCTTT
CDR3aa: CASSGIQGANTEAFF

v_gene: TRBV9
abundance: once
j_gene: TRBJ1-6
d_gene: NA
CDR3nt: TGTGCCAGCAGCCTCAGGGAGGCCTATAATTCACCCCTCCACTTT
CDR3aa: CASSLREAYNSPLHF

v_gene: TRBV6-1
abundance: NA
j_gene: TRBJ2-3
d_gene: TRBD1
CDR3nt: TGTGCCAGCAGTGAAATAGGCGGGGGACAGGGGGCGCGGAATACGCAGTATTTT
CDR3aa: CASSEIGGGQGARNTQYF

v_gene: TRBV7-2
abundance: NA
j_gene: TRBJ2-4
d_gene: NA
CDR3nt: TGTGCCAGCAGCCCGGACCCGGGGGCCAAAAACATTCAGTACTTC
CDR3aa: CASSPDPGAKNIQYF

v_gene: TRBV6-6
abundance: NA
j_gene: TRBJ1-1
d_gene: NA
CDR3nt: TGTGCCAGCAGTTCTACGAGAACGAACACTGAAGCTTTCTTT
CDR3aa: CASSSTRTNTEAFF

v_gene: TRBV2
abundance: NA
j_gene: TRBJ1-6
d_gene: NA
CDR3nt: TGTGCCAGCAGTGTGGGAGGGAACAATAATTCACCCCTCCACTTT
CDR3aa: CASSVGGNNNSPLHF

v_gene: TRBV4-2
abundance: few
j_gene: TRBJ2-2
d_gene: TRBD2
CDR3nt: TGTGCCAGCAGCCTTGGGGGACTAATGAACACCGGGGAGCTGTTTTTT
CDR3aa: CASSLGGLMNTGELFF

v_gene: TRBV18
abundance: NA
j_gene: TRBJ2-3
d_gene: NA
CDR3nt: TGTGCCAGCTCCCCTGCGGTCCGGGGGGCGACGAGCACAGATACGCAGTATTTT
CDR3aa: CASSPAVRGATSTDTQYF